This T cell receptor (beta chain) was identified during a study of CD8+ T cells in alopecia areata. This clone was recorded a few times. RNA was extracted and reverse transcribed into cDNA as the sequencing template. Sequenced by immunoSEQ multiplex PCR; TCRdb stores in-frame clones only, minus some. The sample has fewer than 250,000 clones, around 60% seen once; the top ten hold about 1.3%. Treatment denoted: oral pan-JAK inhibitor, 5-10 mg twice daily. With V trimmed by 4 bases and J by 6 bases, 16 bases remained unmatched. The CDR3 contains 17 residues. Germline V gene data show CDR1 as SEHNR and CDR2 as FQNEAQ (reference sequence).

The source is a human donor with alopecia areata. The chain joins TRBV7-9 to TRBJ2-3; 7 bases are shared with TRBD1. Sequenced material: CD4+ T cells sorted from blood, taken at week 49, from a patient treated with tofacitinib. The CDR3 region has the DNA TGTGCCAGCAGCTCGGGGACAGACGTTTCACGATTGGATACGCAGTATTTT. The encoded protein is CASSSGTDVSRLDTQYF.